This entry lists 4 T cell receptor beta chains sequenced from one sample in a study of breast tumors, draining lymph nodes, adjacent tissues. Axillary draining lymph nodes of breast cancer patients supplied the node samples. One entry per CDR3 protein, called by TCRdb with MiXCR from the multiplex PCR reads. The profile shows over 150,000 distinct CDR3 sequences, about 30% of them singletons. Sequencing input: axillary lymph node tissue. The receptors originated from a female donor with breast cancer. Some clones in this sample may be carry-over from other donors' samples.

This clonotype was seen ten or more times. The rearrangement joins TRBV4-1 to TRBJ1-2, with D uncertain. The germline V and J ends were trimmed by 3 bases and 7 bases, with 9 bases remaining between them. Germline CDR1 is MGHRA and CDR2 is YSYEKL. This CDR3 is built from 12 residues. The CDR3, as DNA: TGCGCCAGCAGCCACGTAGGGTTTGGCTACACCTTC. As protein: CASSHVGFGYTF.

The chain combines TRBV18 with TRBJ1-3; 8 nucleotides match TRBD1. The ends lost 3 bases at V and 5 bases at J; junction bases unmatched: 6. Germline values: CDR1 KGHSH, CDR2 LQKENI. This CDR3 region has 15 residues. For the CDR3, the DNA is TGTGCCAGCTCACCGCCGGACAGGGACAGAAACACCATATATTTT. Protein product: CASSPPDRDRNTIYF.

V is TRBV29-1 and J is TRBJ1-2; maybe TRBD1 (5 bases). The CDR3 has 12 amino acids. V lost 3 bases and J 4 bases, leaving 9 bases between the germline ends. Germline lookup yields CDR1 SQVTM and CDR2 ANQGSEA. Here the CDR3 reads CSVDWGGYGYTF. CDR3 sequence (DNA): TGCAGCGTTGACTGGGGGGGCTATGGCTACACCTTC.

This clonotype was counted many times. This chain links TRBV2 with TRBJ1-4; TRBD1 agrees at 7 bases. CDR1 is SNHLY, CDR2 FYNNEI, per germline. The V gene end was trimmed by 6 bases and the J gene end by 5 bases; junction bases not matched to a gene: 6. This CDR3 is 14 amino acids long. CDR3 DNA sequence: TGTGCCAGCAGGTACAGGGGAGGAAATGAAAAACTGTTTTTT. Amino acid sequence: CASRYRGGNEKLFF.